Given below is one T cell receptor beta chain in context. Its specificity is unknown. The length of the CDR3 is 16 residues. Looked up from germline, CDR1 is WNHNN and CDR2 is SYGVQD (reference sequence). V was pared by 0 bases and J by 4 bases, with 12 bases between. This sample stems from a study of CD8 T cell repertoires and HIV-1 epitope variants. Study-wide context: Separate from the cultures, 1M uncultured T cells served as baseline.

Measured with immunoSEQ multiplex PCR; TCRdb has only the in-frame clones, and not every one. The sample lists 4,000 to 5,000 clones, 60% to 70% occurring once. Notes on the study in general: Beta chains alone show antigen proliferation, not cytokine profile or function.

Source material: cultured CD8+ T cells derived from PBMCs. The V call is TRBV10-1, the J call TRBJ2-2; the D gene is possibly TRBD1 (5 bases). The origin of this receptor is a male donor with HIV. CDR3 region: CASSESQGSSTGELFF. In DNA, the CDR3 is TGCGCCAGCAGTGAGTCTCAGGGTTCCTCCACCGGGGAGCTGTTTTTT.